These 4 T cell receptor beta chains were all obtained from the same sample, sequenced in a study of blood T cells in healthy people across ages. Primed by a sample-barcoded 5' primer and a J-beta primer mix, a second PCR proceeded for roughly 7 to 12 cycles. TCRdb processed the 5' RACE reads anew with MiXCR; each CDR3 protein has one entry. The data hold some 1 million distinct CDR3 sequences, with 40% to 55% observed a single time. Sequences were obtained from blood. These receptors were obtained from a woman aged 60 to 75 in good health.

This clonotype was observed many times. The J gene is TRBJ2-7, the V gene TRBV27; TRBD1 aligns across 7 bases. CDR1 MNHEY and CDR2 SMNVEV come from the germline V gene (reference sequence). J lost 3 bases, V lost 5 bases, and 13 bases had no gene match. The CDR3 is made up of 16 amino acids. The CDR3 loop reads CASSLTRQGYHYEQYF. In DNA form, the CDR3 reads TGTGCCAGCAGTCTTACCCGACAGGGTTATCACTACGAGCAGTACTTC.

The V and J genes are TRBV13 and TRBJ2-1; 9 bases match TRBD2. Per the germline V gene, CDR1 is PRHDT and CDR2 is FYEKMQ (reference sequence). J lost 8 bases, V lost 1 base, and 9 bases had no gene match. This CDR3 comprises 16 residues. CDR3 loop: CASSLVGSGSFDEQFF. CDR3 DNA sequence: TGTGCCAGCAGCTTAGTAGGTAGCGGGAGTTTCGATGAGCAGTTCTTC. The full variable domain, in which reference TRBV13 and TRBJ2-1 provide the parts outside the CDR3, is AAGVIQSPRHLIKEKRETATLKCYPIPRHDTVYWYQQGPGQDPQFLISFYEKMQSDKGSIPDRFSAQQFSDYHSELNMSSLELGDSALYFCASSLVGSGSFDEQFFGPGTRLTVL.

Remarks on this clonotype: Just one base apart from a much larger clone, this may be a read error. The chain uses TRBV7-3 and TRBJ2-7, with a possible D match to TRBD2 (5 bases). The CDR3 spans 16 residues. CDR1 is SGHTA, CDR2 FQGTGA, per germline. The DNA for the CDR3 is TGTGCCAGCAACTTAACGGGTGAAGAGTCGGGAAAGGGCCAGTACTTC. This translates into CASNLTGEESGKGQYF.

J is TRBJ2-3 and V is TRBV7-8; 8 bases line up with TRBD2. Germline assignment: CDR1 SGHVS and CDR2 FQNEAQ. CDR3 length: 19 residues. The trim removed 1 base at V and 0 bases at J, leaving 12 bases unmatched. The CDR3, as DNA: TGTGCCAGCAGCTTAGTATATCGGCTAGCGGGCACTAGCACAGATACGCAGTATTTT. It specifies CASSLVYRLAGTSTDTQYF.